This T cell receptor (beta chain) was captured by sequencing in a study of blood T cell repertoires in COVID-19. For the study at large: There were acute and convalescent COVID-19 samples, and they came from the United States, Italy and Spain. From T cells, B-cell-depleted T cells, or PBMCs came the material, which was cDNA or gDNA.

Germline CDR1 and CDR2: MNHNY and SVGAGI (reference sequence). The CDR3 has 13 residues. Study processing details: Cell counts per sample came from amplifying reference gene primers. TCRdb's copy holds only in-frame clones and misses some; the assay was immunoSEQ multiplex PCR. The V and J calls and clone size are taken from that table; D and trimming were inferred from the DNA. In the table there are approximately 250,000 clones, 75% to 90% of which are singletons. This clone was seen a single time. This sequence originates from a human donor in a cohort sampled during active COVID-19. Material: peripheral blood. The genes are TRBV6-6 and TRBJ2-1, with D uncertain. CDR3 residues: CATSAASYNEQFF. The DNA of the CDR3 is TGTGCTACAAGCGCCGCTTCCTACAATGAGCAGTTCTTC.